The T cell receptor beta chain described here comes from a study of identical twins listed by TCRdb under 2016. For the study in its entirety: TCR alpha and beta repertoires from monozygotic twins, unrelated adults of various ages and cord blood were deep-sequenced to test whether fetal clonotypes persist. To rule out contamination, replicate twin experiments were performed at different times with different library preparation protocols.

Every donor in the study was a healthy Caucasian. Three unrelated non-twin adults were additionally sequenced: a male aged 18 to 29, a male aged 50 to 60 and a female aged 50 to 60. Using Miltenyi CD45RO+ enrichment and human naive T-cell isolation kits, memory (CD45RO+) and naive T cells were isolated from PBMC. Ten or more counts support this clonotype. The antigen this receptor binds is unknown. No per-base quality is available; no much larger clone lies one base away. The library was generated by 5' RACE. This sample was sequenced with an Illumina HiSeq 2000. Template switching introduced a universal primer binding site; the final cDNA contained a unique molecular identifier, enabling accurate counting of TCR cDNA molecules. Specific primers in the conserved constant-segment region were used to synthesize first-strand cDNA for the TCR alpha and beta chains. To control for contamination, every cDNA library was double barcoded, receiving both a SMART-Mk sample barcode and Illumina barcodes. TruSeq adapter sequences along with Illumina sample barcodes were introduced in two successive PCR steps. The Illumina HiSeq platform was used with custom primers to sequence TCR alpha and beta cDNA libraries. Processing in the source paper ran as follows. Unique molecular identifiers were extracted from raw reads with MiGEC, and CDR3 positions were determined with MiXCR. For each individual, recombination models were inferred using an EM algorithm with the repgenHMM and IGoR tools. The analysis of shared clonotypes was done with the tcR package in R, with sharing normalized by the product of cloneset sizes. To study raw recombination free of thymic and clonal selection effects, out-of-frame nonproductive sequences were analyzed. The public reads were run again by TCRdb, first through fastp at Q25 and then through MiXCR, and only productive beta chains were kept. Rows matching on CDR3 protein sequence are summarized as one entry with the most common DNA and genes. These V and J calls are TCRdb output, not the study's own analysis. The sample contains hundreds of thousands of distinct CDR3 sequences, 5.5% to 7.5% of them found a single time. The ten largest clones add up to 1.5% to 2% of the sample.

The paper's findings and limits, for the study overall: A weaker excess of twin sharing was found in beta out-of-frame sequences because the signal-to-noise ratio was lowered by fewer shared sequences. Fewer insertions were carried by abundant cord blood beta clonotypes; a weaker similar trend was observed in young adult naive repertoires, while no such trend was observed in memory repertoires. Conclusions relied on cross-sectional statistical analysis, since the same donors could not be followed over many years. Invariant T cells such as MAIT and iNKT could partly confound zero-insertion analyses, although diverse VJ usage argued against such confounding for most clonotypes. Out-of-frame TCR alpha sharing in monozygotic twins was systematically underestimated by recombination models, whereas sharing between unrelated individuals was in agreement with the recombination models. Compared with coincidental sharing between unrelated individuals, an excess of low generation-probability sequences was observed among out-of-frame TCR alpha sequences shared between twins.

Sequenced: naive T cells sorted from blood. The sample's cell subset or site label, decoded: cells isolated with a human naive T-cell isolation kit. This TCR was recovered from a young man in good health.

In nucleotide form, the sequence is TGTGCCAGCAGAAGGACAGGGTATCGGGAGCTGTTTTTT. Translated, this is CASRRTGYRELFF. In this chain, TRBV11-1 is recombined with TRBJ2-2; 8 central nucleotides agree with TRBD1. According to the germline V gene (reference sequence), CDR1 reads SGHAT and CDR2 reads FQDESV. Ends trimmed: V by 6 bases, J by 9 bases; bases unmatched to a gene: 6. The CDR3 holds 13 amino acids from the cysteine to the phenylalanine. Only CDR3 DNA is held: 39 bases, read in frame from base 1.